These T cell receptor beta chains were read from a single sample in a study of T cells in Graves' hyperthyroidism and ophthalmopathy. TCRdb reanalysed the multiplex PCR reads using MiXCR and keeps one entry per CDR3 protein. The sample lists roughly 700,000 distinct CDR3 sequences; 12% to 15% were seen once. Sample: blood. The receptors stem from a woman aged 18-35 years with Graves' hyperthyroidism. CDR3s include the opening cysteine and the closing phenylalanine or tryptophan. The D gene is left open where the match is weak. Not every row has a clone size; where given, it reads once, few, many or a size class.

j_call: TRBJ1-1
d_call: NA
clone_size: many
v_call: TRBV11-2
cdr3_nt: TGTGCCAGCAGCCAACGTTTGAACACTGAAGCTTTCTTT
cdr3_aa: CASSQRLNTEAFF

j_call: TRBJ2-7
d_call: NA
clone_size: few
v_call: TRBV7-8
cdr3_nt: TGTGCCAGCAGCACTAGGGCGGTCCTCTACGAGCAGTACTTC
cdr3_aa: CASSTRAVLYEQYF

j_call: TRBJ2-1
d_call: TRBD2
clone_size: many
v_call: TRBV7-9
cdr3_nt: TGTGCCAGCAGCCGGGGACTAGCGGGAGAAAATGAGCAGTTCTTC
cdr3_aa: CASSRGLAGENEQFF

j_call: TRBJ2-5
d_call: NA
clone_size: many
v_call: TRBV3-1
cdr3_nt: TGTGCCAGCAGCCATCCGAAATGGGGGACCCAGTACTTC
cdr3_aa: CASSHPKWGTQYF

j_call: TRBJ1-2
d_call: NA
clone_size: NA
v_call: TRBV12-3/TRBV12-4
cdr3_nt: TGTGCCAGTACGCCAGGGTCACTCTATGGCTACACCTTC
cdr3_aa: CASTPGSLYGYTF

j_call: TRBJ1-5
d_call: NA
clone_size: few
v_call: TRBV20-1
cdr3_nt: TGCAGTGCTAGAGGTTCAGCGAGCAATCAGCCCCAGCATTTT
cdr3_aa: CSARGSASNQPQHF

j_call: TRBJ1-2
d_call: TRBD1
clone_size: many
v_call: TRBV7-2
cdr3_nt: TGTGCCAGCAGCTTCGACAGGGTTGGCTACACCTTC
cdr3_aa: CASSFDRVGYTF

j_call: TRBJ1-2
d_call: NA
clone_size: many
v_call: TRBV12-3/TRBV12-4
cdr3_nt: TGTGCCAGCAGCCCCCCCGAGTATGCGTTCTATGGCTACACCTTC
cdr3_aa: CASSPPEYAFYGYTF

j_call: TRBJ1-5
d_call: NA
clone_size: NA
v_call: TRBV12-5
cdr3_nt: TGTGCTAGTGGTTTGGTACTAAAAGGTGGCCAGCCCCAGCATTTT
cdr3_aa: CASGLVLKGGQPQHF

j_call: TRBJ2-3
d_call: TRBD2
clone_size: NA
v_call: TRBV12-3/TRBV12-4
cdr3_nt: TGTGCCAGCAGTTTCGGGCTAGCGGACACCACAGATACGCAGTATTTT
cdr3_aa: CASSFGLADTTDTQYF

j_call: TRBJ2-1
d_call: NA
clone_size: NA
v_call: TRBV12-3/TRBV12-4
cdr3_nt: TGTGCCAGCAGTTTCGGGCGGATCAATGGGCAGTTCTTC
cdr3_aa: CASSFGRINGQFF

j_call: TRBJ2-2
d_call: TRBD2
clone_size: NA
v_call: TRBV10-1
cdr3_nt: TGCGCCAGCAGTGAGTCTACGGCTAGCGGGATGAACGGGGAGCTGTTTTTT
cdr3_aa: CASSESTASGMNGELFF

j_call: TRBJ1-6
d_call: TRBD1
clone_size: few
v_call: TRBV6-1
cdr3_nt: TGTGCCAGCAGGCTAAGCGGGACAGCTAATTCACCCCTCCACTTT
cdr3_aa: CASRLSGTANSPLHF

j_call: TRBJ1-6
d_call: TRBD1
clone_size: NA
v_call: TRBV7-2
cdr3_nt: TGTGCCAGCAGCTCCCTCGCAGGGACAGGGAATTCACCCCTCCACTTT
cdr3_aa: CASSSLAGTGNSPLHF

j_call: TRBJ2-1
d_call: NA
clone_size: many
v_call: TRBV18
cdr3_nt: TGTGCCAGCTCACCACCCCCGATCTACAATGAGCAGTTCTTC
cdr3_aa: CASSPPPIYNEQFF

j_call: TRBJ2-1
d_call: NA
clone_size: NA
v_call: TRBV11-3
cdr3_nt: TGTGCCAGCAGCTTAGGGGGAGTAGCGCGAACCTACAATGAGCAGTTCTTC
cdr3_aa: CASSLGGVARTYNEQFF

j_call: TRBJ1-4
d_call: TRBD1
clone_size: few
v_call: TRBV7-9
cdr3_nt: TGTGCCAGCAGCCAGGACAGAACAGGGGTGGATTATGAAAAACTGTTTTTT
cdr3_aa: CASSQDRTGVDYEKLFF

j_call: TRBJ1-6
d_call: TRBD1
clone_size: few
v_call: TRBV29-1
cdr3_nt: TGCAGCGCGAGGACAGGGAGTCAGTCACCCCTCCACTTT
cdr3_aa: CSARTGSQSPLHF

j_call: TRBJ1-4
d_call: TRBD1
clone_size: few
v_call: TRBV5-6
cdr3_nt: TGTGCCAGCAGCTTCGGACAGGCCCACAAGGCAACTAATGAAAAACTGTTTTTT
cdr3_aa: CASSFGQAHKATNEKLFF

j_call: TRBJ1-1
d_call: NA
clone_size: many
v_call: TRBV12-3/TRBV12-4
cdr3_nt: TGTGCCAGCAGTTTTTATGGGGCTGGTACTGAAGCTTTCTTT
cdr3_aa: CASSFYGAGTEAFF

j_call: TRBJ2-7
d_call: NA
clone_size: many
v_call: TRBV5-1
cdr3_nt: TGCGCCAGCAGCCGACAGCTCCACTCCTACGAGCAGTACTTC
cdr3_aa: CASSRQLHSYEQYF

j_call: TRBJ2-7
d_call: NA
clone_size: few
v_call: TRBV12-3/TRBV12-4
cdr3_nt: TGTGCCAGCAGCTCCTTAGGGTTCTCCTACGAGCAGTACTTC
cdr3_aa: CASSSLGFSYEQYF

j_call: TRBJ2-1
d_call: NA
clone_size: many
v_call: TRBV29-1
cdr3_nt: TGCAGCCCAAGGTTACTTAACTTCAATGAGCAGTTCTTC
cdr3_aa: CSPRLLNFNEQFF

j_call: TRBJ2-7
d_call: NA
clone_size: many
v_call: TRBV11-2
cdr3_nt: TGTGCCAGCAGCTTAGAGCCCCACTCTAGCTACGAGCAGTACTTC
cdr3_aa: CASSLEPHSSYEQYF

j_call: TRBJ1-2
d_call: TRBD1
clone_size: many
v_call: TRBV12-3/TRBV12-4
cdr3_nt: TGTGCCAGCAGTGTTACAGGGGTAGGCTACACCTTC
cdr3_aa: CASSVTGVGYTF

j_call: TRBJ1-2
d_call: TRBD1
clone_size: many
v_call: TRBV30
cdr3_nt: TGTGCCTGGAGTGGCGGGACAGGGAATGGCTACACCTTC
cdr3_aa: CAWSGGTGNGYTF

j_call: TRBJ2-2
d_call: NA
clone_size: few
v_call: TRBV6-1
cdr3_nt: TGTGCCAGCGACCGGACCGGGGAGCTGTTTTTT
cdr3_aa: CASDRTGELFF

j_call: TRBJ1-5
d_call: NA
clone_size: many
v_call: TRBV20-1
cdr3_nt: TGCAGTGCTAGAGCGGGGGGACAGCCCCAGCATTTT
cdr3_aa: CSARAGGQPQHF

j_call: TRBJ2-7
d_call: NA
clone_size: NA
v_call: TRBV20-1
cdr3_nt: TGCAGTGCTAGAGATCTACACGAGCAGTACTTC
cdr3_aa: CSARDLHEQYF

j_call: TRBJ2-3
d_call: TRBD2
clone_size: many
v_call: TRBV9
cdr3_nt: TGTGCCAGCAGCCGCCTTCTAGCGGGAGCGAGTCCCACAGATACGCAGTATTTT
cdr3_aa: CASSRLLAGASPTDTQYF

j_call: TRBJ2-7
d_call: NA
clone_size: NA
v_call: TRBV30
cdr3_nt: TGTGCCTGGAGTGTACCACGTAGTGAGCGGACGACCTACGAGCAGTACTTC
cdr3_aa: CAWSVPRSERTTYEQYF

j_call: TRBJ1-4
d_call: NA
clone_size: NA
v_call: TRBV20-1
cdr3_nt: TGCAGTGCTAGAACGGGGGCAAACGAAGAACTGTTTTTT
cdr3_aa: CSARTGANEELFF

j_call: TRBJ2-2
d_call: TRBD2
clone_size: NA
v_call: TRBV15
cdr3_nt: TGTGCCACCAGCTCAGGCCGGACTAGCGCCGACGGGGAGCTGTTTTTT
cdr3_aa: CATSSGRTSADGELFF

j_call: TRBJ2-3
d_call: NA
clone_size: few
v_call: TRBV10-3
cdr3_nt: TGTGCCATCAGAGTACGAGACATCAGCACAGATACGCAGTATTTT
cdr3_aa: CAIRVRDISTDTQYF

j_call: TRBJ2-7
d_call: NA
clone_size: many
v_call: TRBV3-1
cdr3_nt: TGTGCCAGCAGCCAAGTTTCGGGCCGCGAGCAGTACTTC
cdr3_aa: CASSQVSGREQYF

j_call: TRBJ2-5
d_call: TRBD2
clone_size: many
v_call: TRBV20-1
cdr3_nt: TGCAGTGCGAAGCTAGCGGGAGGCCGAGAGACCCAGTACTTC
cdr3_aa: CSAKLAGGRETQYF

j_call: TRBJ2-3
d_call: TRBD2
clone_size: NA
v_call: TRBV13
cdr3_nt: TGTGCCAGCAGCCCTGGACTAGCGGGCACAGGTACGCAGTATTTT
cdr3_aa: CASSPGLAGTGTQYF

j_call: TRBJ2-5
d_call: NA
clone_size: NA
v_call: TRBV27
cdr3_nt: TGTGCCAGCGGGAGCGGGTTTATAGAGACCCAGTACTTC
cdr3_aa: CASGSGFIETQYF

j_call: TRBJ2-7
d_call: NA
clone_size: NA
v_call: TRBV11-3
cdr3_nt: TGTGCCAGCAGCTCCGGGGGAGTTATTGCCTACGAGCAGTACTTC
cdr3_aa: CASSSGGVIAYEQYF

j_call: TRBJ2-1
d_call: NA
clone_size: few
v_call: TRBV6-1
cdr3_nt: TGTGCCAGCAGTCCCGTGGGCCCCCTTGAGCAGTTCTTC
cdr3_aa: CASSPVGPLEQFF

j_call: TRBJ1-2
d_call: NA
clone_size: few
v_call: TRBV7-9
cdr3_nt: TGTGCCAGCAGCTTAAATTTCGGCAGGAACTATGGCTACACCTTC
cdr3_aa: CASSLNFGRNYGYTF

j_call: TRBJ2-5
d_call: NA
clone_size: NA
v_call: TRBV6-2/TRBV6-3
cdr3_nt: TGTGCCAGCACCAAAGAAAGTAGAAGAGAGACCCAGTACTTC
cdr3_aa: CASTKESRRETQYF

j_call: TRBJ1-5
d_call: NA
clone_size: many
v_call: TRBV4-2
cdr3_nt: TGTGCCAGCAGCCAAGATCAAACGGATAGCAATCAGCCCCAGCATTTT
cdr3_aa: CASSQDQTDSNQPQHF

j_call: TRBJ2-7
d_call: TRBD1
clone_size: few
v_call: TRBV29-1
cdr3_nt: TGCAGCGTTGGGGGACAGGGGGTTCCCTACGAGCAGTACTTC
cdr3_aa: CSVGGQGVPYEQYF

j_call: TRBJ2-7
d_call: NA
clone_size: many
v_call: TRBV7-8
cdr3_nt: TGTGCCAGCAGCTTTGGCGTATGGGTCCCTAAGAGACTAGACTACGAGCAGTACTTC
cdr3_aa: CASSFGVWVPKRLDYEQYF

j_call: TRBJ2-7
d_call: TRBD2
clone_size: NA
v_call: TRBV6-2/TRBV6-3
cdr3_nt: TGTGCCAGCAGTGTCTTGGCGGGGGGCCTTACCTACGAGCAGTACTTC
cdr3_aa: CASSVLAGGLTYEQYF